A single sample is the source of the 19 T cell receptor beta chains below, sequenced in a study of T cells in Graves' hyperthyroidism and ophthalmopathy. RNA transcripts served as the template for amplifying TCR beta CDR3 regions. In the first-round RT-PCR of the TCR CDR3, the HTBI primer set was used. TCRdb re-called the multiplex PCR reads through MiXCR, storing one row per CDR3 protein. The sample records about half a million distinct CDR3 sequences, roughly 23% being singletons. The sample consisted of blood. The receptor set was obtained from a woman in her 70s with Graves' ophthalmopathy.

CDR3 amino acids: CASSYSPGGLYSTDTQYF. The CDR3 DNA reads TGTGCCAGCAGTTACTCGCCAGGGGGGCTGTATAGCACAGATACGCAGTATTTT. The chain is built from TRBV6-6 and TRBJ2-3, with a possible D match to TRBD1 (7 bases). CDR1 and CDR2 from the germline V gene are MNHNY and SVGAGI (reference sequence). The CDR3 sequence is 18 residues long. Trimming stripped 0 bases from V and 0 bases from J, with 16 bases between.

V gene TRBV5-1 combines with J gene TRBJ2-3, with D possibly TRBD2 on 5 matching bases. CDR3 size: 16 residues. The germline CDR1 and CDR2 sequences are SGHRS and YFSETQ. Between the trimmed V and J ends, which lost 0 bases and 0 bases, there was a span of 11 bases. CDR3 in DNA: TGCGCCAGCAGCTTGGCCTTCAGCGGCAGCACAGATACGCAGTATTTT. This codes for CASSLAFSGSTDTQYF.

This clonotype has at least ten counts. The V and J genes are TRBV6-1 and TRBJ2-7; 7 nucleotides align to TRBD1. V lost 6 bases, J lost 3 bases, and 11 bases stayed unmatched. The CDR3 extends over 15 amino acids. The germline V gene encodes CDR1 MNHNS and CDR2 SASEGT. CDR3 DNA: TGTGCCAGCAGGGCGAGAGGGGGCCGAGACTACGAGCAGTACTTC. Protein product: CASRARGGRDYEQYF.

This clonotype was observed at least ten times. DNA of the CDR3: TGCAGCGTTGAAGATTTCGGGAGGTCCAATGAGCAGTTCTTC. This gives the protein CSVEDFGRSNEQFF. The chain joins TRBV29-1 to TRBJ2-1; 7 bases are shared with TRBD2. The CDR3 contains 14 residues. V lost 0 bases to trimming and J lost 6 bases; unmatched junction nucleotides: 5. Germline CDR1 and CDR2: SQVTM and ANQGSEA.

This clonotype was seen more than once but under ten times. The CDR3 is CASSVPGTGDGIGELFF. CDR3 nucleotide sequence: TGTGCCAGCAGCGTCCCCGGGACAGGGGACGGAATCGGGGAGCTGTTTTTT. The V and J genes are TRBV9 and TRBJ2-2; the match to TRBD1 covers 10 bases. CDR1 is SGDLS and CDR2 is YYNGEE in the germline V gene. V shed 2 bases and J 7 bases; nucleotides not matched to a gene: 11. The CDR3 runs 17 residues. Together with reference TRBV9 and TRBJ2-2, the CDR3 gives the full variable domain: DSGVTQTPKHLITATGQRVTLRCSPRSGDLSVYWYQQSLDQGLQFLIQYYNGEERAKGNILERFSAQQFPDLHSELNLSSLELGDSALYFCASSVPGTGDGIGELFFGEGSRLTVL.

This clonotype was counted many times. The CDR3: CASSLELAGGAQYF. DNA for the CDR3: TGTGCCAGCAGCTTAGAACTAGCGGGAGGAGCGCAGTACTTC. The V and J genes are TRBV7-9 and TRBJ2-7; 12 positions agree with TRBD2. J was trimmed by 9 bases and V by 1 base; bases with no gene match: 4. This CDR3 has 14 residues. The germline V gene has CDR1 SEHNR and CDR2 FQNEAQ (reference sequence).

This clonotype was observed a few times. The CDR3 DNA reads as TGTGCCAGCAGTGAAATCGAACAGAGCACCGGGGAGCTGTTTTTT. Residues: CASSEIEQSTGELFF. V is TRBV2 and J is TRBJ2-2; D unresolved. Germline V gene lookup returns CDR1 SNHLY and CDR2 FYNNEI. CDR3 length: 15 amino acids. V lost 2 bases, J lost 4 bases, and 11 bases lay in between.

The chain recombines TRBV20-1 with TRBJ2-7; no clear D. CDR3 length equals 14 residues. V lost 6 bases, J lost 2 bases, and 17 bases lay in between. CDR1 and CDR2 from the germline V gene are DFQATT and SNEGSKA (reference sequence). The CDR3 DNA reads as TGCAGTGCAAGCCCTTCTCGCGGTACCTACGAGCAGTACTTC. Translated, it gives CSASPSRGTYEQYF.

The chain recombines TRBV20-1 with TRBJ1-5; tentatively, D is TRBD1 (6 bases). This CDR3 comprises 14 residues. Trimming cost V 6 bases and J 5 bases, with 17 bases left between them. The germline V gene encodes CDR1 DFQATT and CDR2 SNEGSKA (reference sequence). In DNA form, the CDR3 reads TGCAGTGCGAGCGCGAGGGGGTCGGATCAGCCCCAGCATTTT. Encoded protein: CSASARGSDQPQHF.

This clonotype was recorded many times. The V gene is TRBV7-8, the J gene TRBJ2-3, with 8 bases matching TRBD2. The CDR3 runs 16 residues. J lost 0 bases, V lost 1 base, and 3 bases had no gene match. Germline V lookup: CDR1 SGHVS, CDR2 FQNEAQ. CDR3 amino acids: CASSLDGLASTDTQYF. Here the CDR3 DNA reads TGTGCCAGCAGCTTAGATGGACTAGCTAGCACAGATACGCAGTATTTT.

The chain has TRBV15 and TRBJ2-1; D may match TRBD1 or TRBD2 (5 bases each). Germline values: CDR1 LNHNV, CDR2 YYDKDF (reference sequence). This CDR3 is 16 amino acids long. The V end lost 4 bases, the J end lost 0 bases, and 13 bases lay between the germline ends. CDR3 sequence reads: CATSTLRGASYNEQFF. CDR3 DNA sequence: TGTGCCACCAGCACCCTCCGAGGGGCCTCCTACAATGAGCAGTTCTTC.

This clonotype has just a few counts. The rearrangement uses TRBV4-1 and TRBJ2-7, with 8 bases matching TRBD2. The CDR3 is 15 amino acids. Germline-derived CDR1 and CDR2 are MGHRA and YSYEKL. V shed 1 base and J 4 bases; nucleotides not matched to a gene: 6. CDR3 bases: TGCGCCAGCAGCCAAGTTGCAGCGGGAGAGTACGAGCAGTACTTC. As protein: CASSQVAAGEYEQYF.

This clonotype was seen many times. The genes are TRBV6-1 and TRBJ1-1; D perhaps matches TRBD1 (5 bases). The V gene lost 9 bases and the J gene lost 2 bases, with 10 bases spanning the gap. Germline V gene lookup returns CDR1 MNHNS and CDR2 SASEGT. CDR3 length: 12 amino acids. CDR3 sequence: CASSRDNTEAFF. CDR3 bases: TGTGCCAGTTCCCGGGACAACACTGAAGCTTTCTTT.

This clonotype was picked up many times. V gene TRBV6-1 combines with J gene TRBJ1-2; D is unclear. V dropped 6 bases and J dropped 0 bases, with 11 bases sitting between them. The CDR3 covers 14 residues. CDR1 is MNHNS and CDR2 is SASEGT in the germline V gene. The CDR3: CASSSIGANYGYTF. DNA of the CDR3: TGTGCCAGCAGCTCAATAGGAGCTAACTATGGCTACACCTTC.

V usage is TRBV6-1 and J usage is TRBJ1-1; 9 bases line up with TRBD1. Per the germline V gene, CDR1 is MNHNS and CDR2 is SASEGT. This CDR3 comprises 16 residues. V lost 5 bases, J lost 3 bases, and 10 bases stayed unmatched. The CDR3 DNA reads TGTGCCAGCAGTAGACAACAGGGGGCCAGGTACACTGAAGCTTTCTTT. Translating it yields CASSRQQGARYTEAFF.

In the case of this clonotype: Possible read error: a much larger clone is one base away. V is TRBV11-1 and J is TRBJ2-7, with TRBD1 identical over 8 bases. CDR3 length equals 17 residues. Germline V gene data show CDR1 as SGHAT and CDR2 as FQDESV (reference sequence). The CDR3 reads CASNLGTGVALPYEQYF. The CDR3, as DNA: TGTGCCAGCAACTTAGGGACAGGAGTGGCCCTGCCCTACGAGCAGTACTTC.

The rearrangement uses TRBV28 and TRBJ1-4, with D uncertain. Between the trimmed V and J ends, which lost 6 bases and 8 bases, there was a span of 13 bases. Germline V gene data show CDR1 as MDHEN and CDR2 as SYDVKM. This CDR3 is 13 amino acids long. The CDR3 here is CASRSSRVEKLFF. The CDR3 nucleotides read TGTGCCAGCAGGTCATCTCGTGTCGAAAAACTGTTTTTT.

The genes are TRBV7-3 and TRBJ2-1, with 7 bases lining up with TRBD2. This CDR3 has 22 amino acids. Germline V lookup: CDR1 SGHTA, CDR2 FQGTGA. With 2 bases clipped from V and 0 bases from J, the junction kept 22 bases outside the gene matches. CDR3 nucleotides: TGTGCCAGCAGCTTACACCCCGGAATTCGACTCGCTAGCGGAAGCTCCTACAATGAGCAGTTCTTC. Its translation: CASSLHPGIRLASGSSYNEQFF.

The rearrangement joins TRBV6-5 to TRBJ1-2; D is perhaps TRBD1 (5 bases). The V end was cut by 2 bases, the J end by 7 bases, with 20 bases between. The CDR3 runs 16 residues. Germline V gene data show CDR1 as MNHEY and CDR2 as SVGAGI. The CDR3 spells CASSYRHGYRQSGYTF. In DNA form, the CDR3 reads TGTGCCAGCAGTTACAGGCACGGGTACAGGCAAAGTGGCTACACCTTC.